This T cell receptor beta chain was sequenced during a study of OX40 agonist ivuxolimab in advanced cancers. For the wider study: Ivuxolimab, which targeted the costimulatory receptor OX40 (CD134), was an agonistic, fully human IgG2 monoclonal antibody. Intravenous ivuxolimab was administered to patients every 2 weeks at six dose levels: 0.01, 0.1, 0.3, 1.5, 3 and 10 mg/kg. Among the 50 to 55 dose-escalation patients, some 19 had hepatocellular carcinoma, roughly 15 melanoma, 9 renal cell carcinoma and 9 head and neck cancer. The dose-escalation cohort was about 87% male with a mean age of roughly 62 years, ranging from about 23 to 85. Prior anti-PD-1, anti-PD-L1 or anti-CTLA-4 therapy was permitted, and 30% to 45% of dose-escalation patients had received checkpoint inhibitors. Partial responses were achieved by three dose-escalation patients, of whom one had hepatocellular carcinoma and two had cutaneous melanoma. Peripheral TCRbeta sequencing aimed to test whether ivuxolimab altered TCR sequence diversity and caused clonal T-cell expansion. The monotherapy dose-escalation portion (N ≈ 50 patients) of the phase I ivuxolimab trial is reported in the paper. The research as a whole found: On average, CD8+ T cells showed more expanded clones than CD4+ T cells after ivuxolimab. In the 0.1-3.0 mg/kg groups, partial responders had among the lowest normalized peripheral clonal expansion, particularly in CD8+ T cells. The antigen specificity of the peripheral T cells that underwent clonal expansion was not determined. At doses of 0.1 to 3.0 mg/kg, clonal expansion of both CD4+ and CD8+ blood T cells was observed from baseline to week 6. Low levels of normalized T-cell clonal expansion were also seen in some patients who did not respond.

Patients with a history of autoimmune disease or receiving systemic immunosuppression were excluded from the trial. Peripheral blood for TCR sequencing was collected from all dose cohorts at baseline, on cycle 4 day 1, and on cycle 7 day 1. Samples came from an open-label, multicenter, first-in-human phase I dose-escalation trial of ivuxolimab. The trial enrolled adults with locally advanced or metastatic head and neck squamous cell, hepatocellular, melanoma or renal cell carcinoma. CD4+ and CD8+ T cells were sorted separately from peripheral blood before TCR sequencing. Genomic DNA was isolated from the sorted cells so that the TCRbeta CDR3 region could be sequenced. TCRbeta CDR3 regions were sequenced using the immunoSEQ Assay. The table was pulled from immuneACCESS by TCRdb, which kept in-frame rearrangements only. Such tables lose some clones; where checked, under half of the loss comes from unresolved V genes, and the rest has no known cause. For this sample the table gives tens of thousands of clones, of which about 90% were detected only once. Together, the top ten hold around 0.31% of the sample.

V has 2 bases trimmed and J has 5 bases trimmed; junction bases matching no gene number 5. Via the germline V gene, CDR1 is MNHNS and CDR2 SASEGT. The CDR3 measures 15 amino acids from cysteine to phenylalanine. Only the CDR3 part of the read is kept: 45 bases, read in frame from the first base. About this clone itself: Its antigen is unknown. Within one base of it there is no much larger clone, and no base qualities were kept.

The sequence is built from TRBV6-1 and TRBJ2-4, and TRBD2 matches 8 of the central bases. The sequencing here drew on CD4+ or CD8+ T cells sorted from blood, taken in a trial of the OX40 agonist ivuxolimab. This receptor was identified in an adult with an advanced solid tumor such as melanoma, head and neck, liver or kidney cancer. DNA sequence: TGTGCCAGCAGTGAACTAGGCGGGAGGCAAAACATTCAGTACTTC. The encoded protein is CASSELGGRQNIQYF.